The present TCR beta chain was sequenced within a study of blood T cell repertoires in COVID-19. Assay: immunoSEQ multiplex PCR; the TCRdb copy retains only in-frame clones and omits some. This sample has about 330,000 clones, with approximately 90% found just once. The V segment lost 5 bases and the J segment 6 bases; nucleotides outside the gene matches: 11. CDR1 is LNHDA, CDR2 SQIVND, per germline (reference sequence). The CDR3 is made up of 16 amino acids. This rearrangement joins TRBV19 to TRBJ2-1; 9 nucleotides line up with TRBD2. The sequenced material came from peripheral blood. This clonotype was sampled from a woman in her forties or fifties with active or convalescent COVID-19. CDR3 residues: CASSPSRASGINEQFF. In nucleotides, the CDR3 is TGTGCCAGTAGTCCTTCTAGGGCTAGCGGGATCAATGAGCAGTTCTTC.